These 22 T cell receptor beta chains share one sample of origin, sequenced in a study of blood T cell repertoires in COVID-19 (dated by TCRdb to between 2020 and 2021). The receptor library was made with the immunoSEQ multiplex PCR assay. TCRdb took this table from immuneACCESS and kept in-frame rearrangements with V and J called. Such tables lack part of the clones; where checked against another copy, unresolved V genes explain under half of the gap, and the rest is unexplained. The sample data list fewer than 150,000 clones, and around 89% of these were observed just once. Clones ranked in the top ten supply about 11% of the sample. Sample: peripheral blood. The receptors originated from a woman aged 80 or older with acute or convalescent COVID-19.

The rearrangement uses TRBV2 and TRBJ2-1, with 7 bases that match TRBD2. V was clipped by 6 bases and J by 8 bases; unmatched bases: 13. Per germline, CDR1 SNHLY and CDR2 FYNNEI. This CDR3 is 15 amino acids long. CDR3 region: CASRTGTMGQDEQFF. Written as DNA, the CDR3 is TGTGCCAGCAGAACCGGGACTATGGGCCAGGATGAGCAGTTCTTC. Filled out from reference TRBV2 and TRBJ2-1, the complete variable domain reads EPEVTQTPSHQVTQMGQEVILRCVPISNHLYFYWYRQILGQKVEFLVSFYNNEISEKSEIFDDQFSVERPDGSNFTLKIRSTKLEDSAMYFCASRTGTMGQDEQFFGPGTRLTVL.

On this clone itself: Other DNA sequences from this sample encode an identical CDR3 as well. The chain combines TRBV5-1 with TRBJ1-1; D may be TRBD1 (5 bases). In germline, CDR1 is SGHRS, CDR2 YFSETQ. The length of the CDR3 is 14 residues. V lost 1 base and J 1 base, leaving 8 bases between the germline ends. The CDR3 loop reads CASSLSTGNTEAFF. CDR3 nucleotide sequence: TGCGCCAGCAGCTTGTCTACAGGGAACACTGAAGCTTTCTTT.

The chain is built from TRBV5-1 and TRBJ1-5, with D possibly being TRBD1 (5 bases). The germline CDR1 and CDR2 sequences are SGHRS and YFSETQ. Trimming shortened V by 2 bases and J by 0 bases, and 9 bases separated the two germline ends. CDR3 length: 15 residues. CDR3 residues: CASSFRGDSNQPQHF. The CDR3 bases are TGCGCCAGCAGCTTCCGGGGGGATAGCAATCAGCCCCAGCATTTT.

The gene calls are TRBV30 and TRBJ1-4; 8 bases align to TRBD1. Germline loops: CDR1 GTSNPN, CDR2 SVGIG (reference sequence). This CDR3 spans 15 amino acids. Trimming took 0 bases from V and 7 from J; bases not matched to a gene: 7. This CDR3 is CAWSVTGQGIEKLFF. Here the CDR3 DNA reads TGTGCCTGGAGTGTAACTGGACAGGGAATTGAAAAACTGTTTTTT. The full variable domain, its missing parts supplied by reference TRBV30 and TRBJ1-4, is SQTIHQWPATLVQPVGSPLSLECTVEGTSNPNLYWYRQAAGRGLQLLFYSVGIGQISSEVPQNLSASRPQDRQFILSSKKLLLSDSGFYLCAWSVTGQGIEKLFFGSGTQLSVL.

The V and J genes are TRBV6-5 and TRBJ2-7; TRBD1 is a possible D gene (5 bases). The CDR3 is 13 residues long. V shed 8 bases and J shed 6 bases, with 17 bases lying between them. Germline CDR1 and CDR2: MNHEY and SVGAGI. CDR3 sequence (DNA): TGTGCCAGCTCCCATCAGGGCACAATCGAGCAGTACTTC. It is translated as CASSHQGTIEQYF.

V and J are TRBV3-1 (or the pseudogene TRBV3-2) and TRBJ1-2, with a tentative D call TRBD1 (5 bases). The V end was cut by 4 bases, the J end by 3 bases, with 12 bases between. This CDR3 has 14 residues. The V gene's germline CDR1 is LGHDT and CDR2 YNNKEL (reference sequence). CDR3 residues: CASSPRGRDYGYTF. The DNA for the CDR3 is TGTGCCAGCAGCCCCCGGGGGAGGGACTATGGCTACACCTTC.

V is TRBV7-9 and J is TRBJ1-6; possibly TRBD1 for D (5 bases). The CDR3 spans 16 residues. Trimming removed 3 bases from V and 14 bases from J, with 23 bases in between. The germline V gene encodes CDR1 SEHNR and CDR2 FQNEAQ (reference sequence). The CDR3 is CASSFSVGRVQFTLHF. The CDR3 region has the DNA TGTGCCAGCAGCTTTTCTGTTGGCAGGGTCCAATTCACCCTCCACTTT.

CDR3 amino acids: CASSLGLAGRTDTQYF. The CDR3 DNA follows: TGCGCCAGCAGCTTGGGCCTAGCGGGGCGCACAGATACGCAGTATTTT. The gene calls are TRBV5-1 and TRBJ2-3; 9 nucleotides align to TRBD2. The CDR3 is 16 amino acids. Germline values: CDR1 SGHRS, CDR2 YFSETQ. V lost 0 bases to trimming and J lost 1 base; unmatched junction nucleotides: 3.

The V call is TRBV24-1, the J call TRBJ1-2; D gene unclear. The CDR3 sequence is 15 residues long. The V gene's germline CDR1 is KGHDR and CDR2 SFDVKD. Trimming stripped 7 bases from V and 1 base from J, with 15 bases between. CDR3 in amino acids: CATSRPREHNYGYTF. As DNA, the CDR3 is TGTGCCACCAGCCGGCCTAGAGAACATAACTATGGCTACACCTTC.

This chain uses TRBV3-1 (or the pseudogene TRBV3-2) with TRBJ2-2; tentative D call: TRBD1 (6 bases). Germline V gene lookup returns CDR1 LGHDT and CDR2 YNNKEL (reference sequence). CDR3 length: 16 amino acids. V lost 3 bases to trimming and J lost 0 bases, with 11 bases between them. CDR3 bases: TGTGCCAGCAGCCATCGGACAGTGTCGAACACCGGGGAGCTGTTTTTT. Protein: CASSHRTVSNTGELFF.

The chain recombines TRBV5-1 with TRBJ2-3, with 11 bases identical to TRBD2. Germline CDR1 and CDR2: SGHRS and YFSETQ. Trimming cost V 0 bases and J 0 bases; bases outside gene matches: 3. This CDR3 spans 17 amino acids. The CDR3 DNA is TGCGCCAGCAGCTTGGAGACTAGCGGGGTTAGCACAGATACGCAGTATTTT. It codes for CASSLETSGVSTDTQYF.

This chain links TRBV6-5 with TRBJ1-1; D is undetermined. CDR3 length equals 15 residues. Germline loops: CDR1 MNHEY, CDR2 SVGAGI. Trimming removed 7 bases from V and 0 bases from J, with 15 bases in between. CDR3 sequence reads: CASKAQQSLNTEAFF. Written as DNA, the CDR3 is TGTGCCAGCAAGGCCCAACAGAGCCTGAACACTGAAGCTTTCTTT.

This clone was observed once. The chain couples TRBV7-2 to TRBJ1-1, with D unresolved. Per the germline V gene, CDR1 is SGHTA and CDR2 is FQGNSA. The CDR3 loop spans 13 amino acids. Deletions cut 7 bases from V and 5 bases from J, with 14 bases between. CDR3: CASTPPSGTEAFF. CDR3 DNA sequence: TGTGCCAGCACCCCTCCGAGCGGGACTGAAGCTTTCTTT.

This sequence joins TRBV5-8 and TRBJ2-1; TRBD1 might be the D (5 bases). Germline values: CDR1 SGHTS, CDR2 YDEGEE. This CDR3 is built from 13 residues. The V end was cut by 1 base, the J end by 9 bases, with 11 bases between. The CDR3 protein is CASSLQVGREQFF. Written as DNA, the CDR3 is TGTGCCAGCAGCTTGCAAGTGGGGCGTGAGCAGTTCTTC.

The chain has TRBV7-8 and TRBJ2-7; 7 bases agree with TRBD2. Germline loops: CDR1 SGHVS, CDR2 FQNEAQ. The CDR3 is 12 residues long. J gave up 9 bases and V 7 bases, and 9 bases lay outside the gene matches. CDR3 sequence reads: CASTPRGEVQYF. In nucleotides, the CDR3 is TGTGCCAGCACCCCCCGGGGGGAAGTGCAGTACTTC.

This clone came up once. The V call is TRBV7-2, the J call TRBJ2-3, with D tentatively TRBD1 (5 bases). Between the trimmed V and J ends, which lost 2 bases and 3 bases, there was a span of 18 bases. CDR3 length equals 17 residues. CDR1 and CDR2 from the germline V gene are SGHTA and FQGNSA. CDR3 coding DNA: TGTGCCAGCAGCTTAACCAATATCCAGGGTATGACAGATACGCAGTATTTT. It specifies CASSLTNIQGMTDTQYF.

This sequence joins TRBV7-9 and TRBJ2-3; maybe TRBD2 (5 bases). Deletions cut 1 base from V and 3 bases from J, with 11 bases between. This CDR3 contains 15 residues. The germline gives CDR1 SEHNR, CDR2 FQNEAQ (reference sequence). This chain's CDR3 is CASSLGTSRTDTQYF. The CDR3 DNA follows: TGTGCCAGCAGCTTAGGAACTAGTCGTACAGATACGCAGTATTTT.

V is TRBV3-1 (or the pseudogene TRBV3-2) and J is TRBJ1-1, with D possibly TRBD1 on 5 matching bases. V lost 8 bases, J lost 3 bases, and 16 bases lay in between. There are 14 residues in the CDR3. Per the germline V gene, CDR1 is LGHDT and CDR2 is YNNKEL (reference sequence). The CDR3 region is CASHKGEAYTEAFF. The CDR3 nucleotides read TGTGCCAGCCACAAAGGGGAGGCTTACACTGAAGCTTTCTTT.

The chain joins TRBV6-6 to TRBJ1-1; D is unclear. CDR3 length: 12 amino acids. Trimming took off 6 bases at V and 4 bases at J, with 9 bases between the two ends. Germline values: CDR1 MNHNY, CDR2 SVGAGI (reference sequence). CDR3: CASRREGTEAFF. In DNA, the CDR3 is TGTGCCAGCAGGCGGGAGGGCACTGAAGCTTTCTTT.

Details on this clone: Other DNA sequences of this sample code for an identical CDR3. The chain recombines TRBV6-5 with TRBJ1-1; 7 bases line up with TRBD1. CDR1 and CDR2 from the germline V gene are MNHEY and SVGAGI. The CDR3 covers 15 residues. With V trimmed by 0 bases and J by 2 bases, 3 bases remained unmatched. CDR3 protein: CASSYSYRGNTEAFF. The CDR3 DNA is TGTGCCAGCAGTTACTCCTACAGGGGAAACACTGAAGCTTTCTTT.

This clone was counted between two and nine times. The rearrangement links TRBV10-3 to TRBJ1-2; no definite D call. With 2 bases removed from V and 3 bases from J, the gap between germline ends came to 4 bases. The CDR3 has 12 residues. Looked up from germline, CDR1 is ENHRY and CDR2 is SYGVKD. CDR3 sequence reads: CAISETDYGYTF. The DNA for the CDR3 is TGTGCCATCAGTGAGACAGACTATGGCTACACCTTC.

The CDR3 is CASGGDREANYGYTF. The CDR3 bases are TGTGCCAGTGGGGGGGACAGGGAAGCTAACTATGGCTACACCTTC. The rearrangement links TRBV19 to TRBJ1-2, with 9 bases that match TRBD1. Trimming cost V 8 bases and J 0 bases; bases outside gene matches: 7. This CDR3 is built from 15 residues. The germline V gene has CDR1 LNHDA and CDR2 SQIVND (reference sequence).